This T cell receptor beta chain was captured in a study of T cells in Graves' hyperthyroidism and ophthalmopathy. General study findings and limits: The model predicted ophthalmopathy a median around 6 months before onset.

RNA transcripts provided the source from which TCR beta CDR3 regions were amplified. The HTBI set primed first-round TCR CDR3 RT-PCR. A single record per CDR3 protein comes from TCRdb applying MiXCR to the multiplex PCR reads. Of about 360,000 distinct CDR3 sequences listed, about 12% are singletons. In this sample, this clonotype turned up many times. The antigen is unknown. The study enrolled patients aged 18 to 65 with newly diagnosed hyperthyroidism of under 2 months' duration. The PBMCs had their origin in less than 13 ml of fresh peripheral blood. CDR1 SGDLS and CDR2 YYNGEE come from the germline V gene. V trimming: 1 base; J trimming: 4 bases; junction bases outside the gene matches: 5. The CDR3 is made up of 15 amino acids.

The rearrangement uses TRBV9 and TRBJ2-1; 7 bases align to TRBD1. Sequenced material: blood. This clonotype was sampled from a woman younger than 35 with Graves' hyperthyroidism. CDR3 nucleotides: TGTGCCAGCAGCGTATGGGACAGAACTTACAATGAGCAGTTCTTC. This sequence encodes CASSVWDRTYNEQFF.